The sample holds many counts of the clone carrying this T cell receptor beta chain. The antigen remains unidentified. Germline V CDR1 and CDR2: MGHRA, YSYEKL. The CDR3 is 16 residues long. V shed 5 bases, J shed 3 bases, and the junction held 12 bases outside the gene matches. The data were obtained in a study of CD8 T cells in ankylosing spondylitis. Study observations and caveats: Several highly homologous variants formed a TCR beta motif that appeared characteristic of ankylosing spondylitis blood.

MiXCR, run by TCRdb on the 5' RACE reads, gives a single entry per CDR3 protein. The table shows fewer than 550,000 distinct CDR3 sequences, with approximately 5% occurring only once. Sequences were obtained from blood, either unsorted or a sorted T cell fraction (not recorded which). This chain links TRBV4-1 with TRBJ1-1; TRBD1 matches 7 bases. The source is a male donor with ankylosing spondylitis. The CDR3 spells CASSSGRGGEDTEAFF. For the CDR3, the DNA is TGCGCCAGCAGCTCTGGCAGGGGGGGGGAAGACACTGAAGCTTTCTTT.